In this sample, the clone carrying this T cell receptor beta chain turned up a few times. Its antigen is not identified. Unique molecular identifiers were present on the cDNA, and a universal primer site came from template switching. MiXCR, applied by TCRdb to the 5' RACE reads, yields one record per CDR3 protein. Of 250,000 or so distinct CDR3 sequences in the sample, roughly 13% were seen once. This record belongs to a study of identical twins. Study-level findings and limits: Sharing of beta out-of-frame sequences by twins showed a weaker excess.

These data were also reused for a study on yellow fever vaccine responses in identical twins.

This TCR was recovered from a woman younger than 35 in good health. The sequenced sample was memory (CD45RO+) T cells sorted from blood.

CDR3 loop: CATTRDNEQFF. CDR3 bases: TGTGCCACCACCCGAGACAATGAGCAGTTCTTC. V gene TRBV2 combines with J gene TRBJ2-1; D gene unclear. Germline V lookup: CDR1 SNHLY, CDR2 FYNNEI. CDR3 size: 11 residues. V lost 10 bases and J 5 bases, leaving 9 bases between the germline ends.